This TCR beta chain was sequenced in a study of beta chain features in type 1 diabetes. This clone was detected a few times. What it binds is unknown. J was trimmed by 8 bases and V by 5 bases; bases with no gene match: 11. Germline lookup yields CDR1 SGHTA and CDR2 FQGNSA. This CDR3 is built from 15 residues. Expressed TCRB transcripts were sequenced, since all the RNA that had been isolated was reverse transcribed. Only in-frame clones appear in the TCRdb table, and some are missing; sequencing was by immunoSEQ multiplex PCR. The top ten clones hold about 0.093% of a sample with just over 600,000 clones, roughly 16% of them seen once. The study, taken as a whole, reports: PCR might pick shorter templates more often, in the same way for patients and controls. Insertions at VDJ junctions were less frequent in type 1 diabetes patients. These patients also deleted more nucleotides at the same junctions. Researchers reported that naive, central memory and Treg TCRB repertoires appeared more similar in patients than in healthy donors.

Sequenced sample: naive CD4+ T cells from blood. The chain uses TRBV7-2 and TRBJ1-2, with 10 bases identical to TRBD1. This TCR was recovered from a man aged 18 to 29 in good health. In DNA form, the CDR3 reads TGTGCCAGCAGCCCCCCGGGACAGGGGAGAAGAGGCTACACCTTC. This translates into CASSPPGQGRRGYTF.